Following are 14 T cell receptor beta chains from one sample sequenced in a study of cytomegalovirus exposure and HLA in healthy donors. Primers for the PCR totalled 60 Vbeta and 13 Jbeta. Method: immunoSEQ multiplex PCR; TCRdb's copy keeps in-frame clones and lacks some. The sample consists of 54,000 or so clones, about 73% of them appearing once. The sequencing sample was made of PBMCs. Source of these receptors: a woman aged 60-75 years in good health and CMV-seropositive.

With regard to this clone: At one end the junction does not follow the germline gene, possibly because of a read error. V gene TRBV6-4 combines with J gene TRBJ1-5; the D is unclear. Germline lookup yields CDR1 MRHNA and CDR2 SNTAGT. This CDR3 has 15 residues. In DNA, the CDR3 is TGTGCCAGCAGTTACTCGGGCGATAGCAATCAGCCCCAGCATTTT. The encoded protein is CASSYSGDSNQPQHF.

This clone appeared a few times. This chain joins TRBV27 and TRBJ2-7; D might be TRBD1 (5 bases). This CDR3 contains 14 residues. Trimming pared 6 bases from V and 0 bases from J, leaving 12 bases between. Germline CDR1 and CDR2: MNHEY and SMNVEV (reference sequence). CDR3 residues: CASRPGLSSYEQYF. Written as DNA, the CDR3 is TGTGCCAGCAGGCCAGGGTTGAGCTCCTACGAGCAGTACTTC.

This chain's CDR3 is CASSQEGTRTASGELFF. DNA for the CDR3: TGCGCCAGCAGCCAAGAAGGGACTAGGACTGCTAGTGGGGAGCTGTTTTTT. The rearrangement joins TRBV4-3 to TRBJ2-2; 8 nucleotides align to TRBD2. CDR3 length: 17 residues. V lost 0 bases, J lost 8 bases, and 11 bases stayed unmatched. CDR1 LGHNA and CDR2 YSLEER come from the germline V gene.

The V and J genes are TRBV11-2 and TRBJ2-7; D remains ambiguous. The germline V gene has CDR1 SGHAT and CDR2 FQNNGV. There are 11 residues in the CDR3. Trimming shortened V by 1 base and J by 6 bases, and 4 bases separated the two germline ends. Here the CDR3 reads CASSLVREQYF. DNA for the CDR3: TGTGCCAGCAGCTTAGTCCGCGAGCAGTACTTC.

The genes are TRBV15 and TRBJ1-4, with 8 bases lining up with TRBD1. The CDR3 sequence is 16 residues long. V lost 1 base to trimming and J lost 6 bases; unmatched junction nucleotides: 7. CDR1 and CDR2 from the germline V gene are LNHNV and YYDKDF (reference sequence). The DNA of the CDR3 is TGTGCCACCAGCAGAGCGACAGGGGAGGGATATGAAAAACTGTTTTTT. It codes for CATSRATGEGYEKLFF.

The chain employs TRBV25-1 and TRBJ2-3; no firm D call. The CDR3 extends over 13 amino acids. Trimming shortened V by 1 base and J by 4 bases, and 6 bases separated the two germline ends. Germline lookup yields CDR1 MGHDK and CDR2 SYGVNS. The CDR3 sequence is CASSEWSPDTQYF. In nucleotides, the CDR3 is TGTGCCAGCAGTGAATGGAGTCCAGATACGCAGTATTTT.

The chain carries TRBV2 and TRBJ1-2; 10 bases align to TRBD1. Germline V gene lookup returns CDR1 SNHLY and CDR2 FYNNEI. Trimming removed 6 bases from V and 6 bases from J; junction bases left unmatched: 7. The length of the CDR3 is 14 residues. The DNA of the CDR3 is TGTGCCAGCAGAGACGGGACAGGGGATCATGGCTACACCTTC. Residues: CASRDGTGDHGYTF. The whole variable domain, remainder taken from reference TRBV2 and TRBJ1-2, is EPEVTQTPSHQVTQMGQEVILRCVPISNHLYFYWYRQILGQKVEFLVSFYNNEISEKSEIFDDQFSVERPDGSNFTLKIRSTKLEDSAMYFCASRDGTGDHGYTFGSGTRLTVV.

This clone was seen once. The J gene is TRBJ1-2, the V gene TRBV7-2, with D perhaps matching TRBD1 (5 bases). Germline V gives CDR1 SGHTA, CDR2 FQGNSA. Trimming left V 5 bases short and J 2 bases short, with 12 bases between. The CDR3 spans 14 residues. CDR3 sequence: CASSPRDGNYGYTF. In DNA form, the CDR3 reads TGTGCCAGCAGCCCGCGGGACGGCAACTATGGCTACACCTTC.

V gene TRBV5-1 combines with J gene TRBJ2-5; the D gene is possibly TRBD1 (6 bases). Per germline, CDR1 SGHRS and CDR2 YFSETQ. V was shortened by 0 bases and J by 1 base, with 10 bases between the two germline ends. The CDR3 covers 15 residues. The CDR3 sequence is CASSLGQDLQETQYF. The CDR3 region has the DNA TGCGCCAGCAGCTTGGGACAGGACCTCCAAGAGACCCAGTACTTC.

The CDR3 nucleotides are TGTGCCAGCAGTCTTCAGGGCTATCAGCCCCAGCATTTT. Amino acids: CASSLQGYQPQHF. The V gene is TRBV6-5, the J gene TRBJ1-5; a weak D match, TRBD1 (5 bases). V lost 5 bases, J lost 5 bases, and 10 bases lay in between. The CDR3 length is 13 residues. Germline CDR1 reads MNHEY; CDR2 reads SVGAGI.

A word on this clone: The junction differs from germline at one of its ends, possibly a read error. CDR3: CASSFRDTEELFF. The DNA for the CDR3 is TGCGCCAGCAGTTTTAGGGACACCGAGGAGCTGTTTTTT. This chain joins TRBV10-2 and TRBJ2-2, with TRBD1 as a possible D gene (6 bases). In germline, CDR1 is WSHSY, CDR2 SAAADI. This CDR3 has 13 residues.

This clone was observed a few times. The chain combines TRBV6-5 with TRBJ1-1; no firm D call. From germline, CDR1 is MNHEY and CDR2 SVGAGI. Trimming removed 3 bases at V and 5 bases at J, with 7 bases between. This CDR3 contains 12 residues. For the CDR3, the DNA is TGTGCCAGCAGTTATTCTAATACTGAAGCTTTCTTT. It is translated as CASSYSNTEAFF.

The V call is TRBV19, the J call TRBJ1-1; possible D gene TRBD1, 6 bases. The CDR3 runs 14 residues. From germline, CDR1 is LNHDA and CDR2 SQIVND (reference sequence). Trimming pared 2 bases from V and 5 bases from J, leaving 12 bases between. This CDR3 is CASSITGGRTEAFF. In nucleotides, the CDR3 is TGTGCCAGTAGTATAACGGGGGGCAGGACTGAAGCTTTCTTT.

In nucleotides, the CDR3 is TGTGCCAGCTCACAGGGACAGGGGAACTATGGCTACACCTTC. It is translated as CASSQGQGNYGYTF. The chain links TRBV18 to TRBJ1-2; 10 bases align to TRBD1. The CDR3 sequence is 14 residues long. With 4 bases clipped from V and 2 bases from J, the junction kept 1 base outside the gene matches. Germline V gives CDR1 KGHSH, CDR2 LQKENI.